This T cell receptor beta chain was obtained from a study of blood T cells in healthy people across ages. This clonotype was counted between two and nine times. Its antigen is still unknown. Study-wide points: Unsorted PBMCs prevented conclusive naive versus antigen-experienced comparison. Changes seen in expanded clonotypes were possibly confounded by donor CMV status left unknown.

Isolation per sample recovered at least 6.5 million PBMCs. For the second PCR, which ran for about 6 to 12 cycles, a sample-barcoded 5' primer and a J-beta primer mix were used. TCRdb reanalysed the 5' RACE reads using MiXCR and keeps one entry per CDR3 protein. The table has over 600,000 distinct CDR3 sequences, around three fifths seen once. Germline CDR1 is SGHTA and CDR2 is FQGNSA. V was cut by 5 bases and J by 6 bases, with 17 bases left in between. The length of the CDR3 is 15 residues. The chain links TRBV7-2 to TRBJ1-5; D is unresolved. The receptor was isolated from a man aged 40-55 years in good health. Specimen: blood. The CDR3 DNA reads as TGTGCCAGCAGCCCCGGCGACGTCCTCTTTCAGCCCCAGCATTTT. Protein product: CASSPGDVLFQPQHF.